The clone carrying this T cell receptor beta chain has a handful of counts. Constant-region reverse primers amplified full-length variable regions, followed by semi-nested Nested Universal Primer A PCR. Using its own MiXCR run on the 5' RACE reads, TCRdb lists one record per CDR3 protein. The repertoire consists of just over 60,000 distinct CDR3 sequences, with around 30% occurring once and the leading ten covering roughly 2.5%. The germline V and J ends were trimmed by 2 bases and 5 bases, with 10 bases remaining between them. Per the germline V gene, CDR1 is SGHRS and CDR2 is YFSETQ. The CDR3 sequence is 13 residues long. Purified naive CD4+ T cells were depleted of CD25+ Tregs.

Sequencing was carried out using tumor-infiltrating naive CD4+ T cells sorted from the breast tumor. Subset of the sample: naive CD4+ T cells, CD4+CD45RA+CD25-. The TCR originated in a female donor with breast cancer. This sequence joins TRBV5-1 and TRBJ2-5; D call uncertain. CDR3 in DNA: TGCGCCAGCAGCTTCGGGTGGTATGAGACCCAGTACTTC. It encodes CASSFGWYETQYF.